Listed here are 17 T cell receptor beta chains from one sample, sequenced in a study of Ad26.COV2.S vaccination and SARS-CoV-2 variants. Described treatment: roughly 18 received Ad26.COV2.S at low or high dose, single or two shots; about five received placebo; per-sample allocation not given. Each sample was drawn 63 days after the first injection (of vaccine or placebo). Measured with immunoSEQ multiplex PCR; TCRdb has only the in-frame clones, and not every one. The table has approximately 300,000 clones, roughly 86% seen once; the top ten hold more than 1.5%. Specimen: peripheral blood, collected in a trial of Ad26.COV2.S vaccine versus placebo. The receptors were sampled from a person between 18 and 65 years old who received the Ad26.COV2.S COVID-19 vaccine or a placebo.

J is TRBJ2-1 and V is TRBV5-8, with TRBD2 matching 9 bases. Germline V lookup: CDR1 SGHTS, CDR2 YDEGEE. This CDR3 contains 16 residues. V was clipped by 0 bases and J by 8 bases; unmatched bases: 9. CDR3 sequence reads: CASSLVLAGVSHEQFF. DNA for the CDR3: TGTGCCAGCAGCTTGGTATTAGCGGGGGTATCCCATGAGCAGTTCTTC. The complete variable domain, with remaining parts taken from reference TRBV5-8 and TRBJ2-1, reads EAGVTQSPTHLIKTRGQQATLRCSPISGHTSVYWYQQALGLGLQFLLWYDEGEERNRGNFPPRFSGRQFPNYSSELNVNALELEDSALYLCASSLVLAGVSHEQFFGPGTRLTVL.

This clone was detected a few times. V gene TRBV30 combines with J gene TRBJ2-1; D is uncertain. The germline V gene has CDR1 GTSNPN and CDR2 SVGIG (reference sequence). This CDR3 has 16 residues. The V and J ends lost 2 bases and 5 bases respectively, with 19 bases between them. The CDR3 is CAWSFSASLADNEQFF. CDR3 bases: TGTGCCTGGAGTTTTTCGGCCTCCTTGGCGGACAATGAGCAGTTCTTC.

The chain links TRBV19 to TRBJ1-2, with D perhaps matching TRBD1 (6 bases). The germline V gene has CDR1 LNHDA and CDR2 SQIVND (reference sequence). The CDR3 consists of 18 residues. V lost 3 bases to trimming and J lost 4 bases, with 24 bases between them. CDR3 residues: CASSMDRPQPPPTYGYTF. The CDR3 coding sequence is TGTGCCAGTAGTATGGACAGACCCCAACCGCCCCCTACCTATGGCTACACCTTC.

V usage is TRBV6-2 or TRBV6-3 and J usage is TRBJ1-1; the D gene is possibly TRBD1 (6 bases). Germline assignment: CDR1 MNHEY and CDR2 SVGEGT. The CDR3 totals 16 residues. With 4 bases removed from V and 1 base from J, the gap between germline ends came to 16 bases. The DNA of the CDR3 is TGTGCCAGCAGTTTTGCGGACAGTTGGGGGAACACTGAAGCTTTCTTT. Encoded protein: CASSFADSWGNTEAFF.

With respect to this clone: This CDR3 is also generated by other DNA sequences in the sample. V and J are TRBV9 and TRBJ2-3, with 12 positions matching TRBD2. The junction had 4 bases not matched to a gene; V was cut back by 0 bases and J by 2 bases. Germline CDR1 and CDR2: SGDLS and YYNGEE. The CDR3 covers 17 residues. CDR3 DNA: TGTGCCAGCAGCGTAGGACTAGCGGGGGCCTCCACAGATACGCAGTATTTT. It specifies CASSVGLAGASTDTQYF.

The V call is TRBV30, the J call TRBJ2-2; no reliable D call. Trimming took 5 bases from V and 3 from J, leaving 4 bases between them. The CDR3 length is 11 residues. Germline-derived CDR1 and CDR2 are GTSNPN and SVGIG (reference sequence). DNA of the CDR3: TGTGCCTGGTCCTACACCGGGGAGCTGTTTTTT. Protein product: CAWSYTGELFF. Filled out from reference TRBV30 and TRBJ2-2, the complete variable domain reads SQTIHQWPATLVQPVGSPLSLECTVEGTSNPNLYWYRQAAGRGLQLLFYSVGIGQISSEVPQNLSASRPQDRQFILSSKKLLLSDSGFYLCAWSYTGELFFGEGSRLTVL.

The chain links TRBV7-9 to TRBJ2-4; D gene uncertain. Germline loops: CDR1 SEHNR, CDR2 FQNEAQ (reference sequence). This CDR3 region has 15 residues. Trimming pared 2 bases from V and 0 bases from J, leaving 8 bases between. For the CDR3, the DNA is TGTGCCAGCAGCTTAACCGGGCTAGCCAAAAACATTCAGTACTTC. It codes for CASSLTGLAKNIQYF.

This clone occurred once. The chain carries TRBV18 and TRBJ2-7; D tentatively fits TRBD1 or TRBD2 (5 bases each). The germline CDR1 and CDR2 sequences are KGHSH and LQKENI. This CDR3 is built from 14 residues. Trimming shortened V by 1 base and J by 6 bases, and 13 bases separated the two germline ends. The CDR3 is CASSPQGRLGEQYF. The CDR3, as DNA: TGTGCCAGCTCACCACAGGGACGTCTGGGCGAGCAGTACTTC.

As DNA, the CDR3 is TGTGCCAGCAGTGAAGTCTGGCCAGCCTACGAGCAGTACTTC. Translation: CASSEVWPAYEQYF. The chain employs TRBV6-1 and TRBJ2-7; no clear D gene. The CDR3 runs to 14 residues. Trimming took off 1 base at V and 2 bases at J, with 9 bases between the two ends. Germline V gene sequence: CDR1 MNHNS, CDR2 SASEGT.

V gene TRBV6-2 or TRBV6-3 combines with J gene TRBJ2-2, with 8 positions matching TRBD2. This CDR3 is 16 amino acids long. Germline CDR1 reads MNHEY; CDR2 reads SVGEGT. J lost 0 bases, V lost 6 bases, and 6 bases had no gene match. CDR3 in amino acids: CASSYAGLANTGELFF. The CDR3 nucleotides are TGTGCCAGCAGCTATGCGGGACTAGCGAACACCGGGGAGCTGTTTTTT.

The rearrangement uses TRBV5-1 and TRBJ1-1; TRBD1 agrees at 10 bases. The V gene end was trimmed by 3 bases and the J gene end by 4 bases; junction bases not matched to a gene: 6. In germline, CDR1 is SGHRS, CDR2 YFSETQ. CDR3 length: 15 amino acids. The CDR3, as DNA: TGCGCCAGCAGCTGGATGACAGGGGGCGGCACTGAAGCTTTCTTT. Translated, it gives CASSWMTGGGTEAFF.

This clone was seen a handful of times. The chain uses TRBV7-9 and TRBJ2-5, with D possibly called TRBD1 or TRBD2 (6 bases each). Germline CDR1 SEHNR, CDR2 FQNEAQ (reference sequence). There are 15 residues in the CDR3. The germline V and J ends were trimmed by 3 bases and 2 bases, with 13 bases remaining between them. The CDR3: CASSLSRGPQETQYF. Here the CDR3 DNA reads TGTGCCAGCAGCTTGAGTCGGGGGCCTCAAGAGACCCAGTACTTC.

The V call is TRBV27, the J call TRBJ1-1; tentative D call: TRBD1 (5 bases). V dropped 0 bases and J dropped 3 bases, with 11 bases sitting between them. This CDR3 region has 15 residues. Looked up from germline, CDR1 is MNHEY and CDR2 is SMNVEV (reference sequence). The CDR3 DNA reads TGTGCCAGCAGTTTATCTCCGGGGGTGGACACTGAAGCTTTCTTT. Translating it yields CASSLSPGVDTEAFF.

This CDR3 is CASSLEGGTTEAFF. CDR3 DNA: TGCGCCAGCAGCTTGGAGGGGGGAACCACTGAAGCTTTCTTT. The gene calls are TRBV5-1 and TRBJ1-1; TRBD1 is a possible D gene (6 bases). The ends were cut back, 0 bases at V and 4 bases at J, with 10 bases in the middle. This CDR3 spans 14 amino acids. Per the germline V gene, CDR1 is SGHRS and CDR2 is YFSETQ.

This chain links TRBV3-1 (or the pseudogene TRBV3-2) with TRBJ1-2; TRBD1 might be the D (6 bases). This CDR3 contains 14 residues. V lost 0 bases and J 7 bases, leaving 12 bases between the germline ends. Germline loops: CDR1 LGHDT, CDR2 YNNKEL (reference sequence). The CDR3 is CASSQDRGAGGYTF. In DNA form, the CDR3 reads TGTGCCAGCAGCCAAGATCGGGGGGCGGGTGGCTACACCTTC.

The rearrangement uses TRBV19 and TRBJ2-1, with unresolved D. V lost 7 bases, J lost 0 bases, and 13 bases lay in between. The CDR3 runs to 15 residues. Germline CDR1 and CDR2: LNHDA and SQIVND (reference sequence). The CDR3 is CASIATRSSYNEQFF. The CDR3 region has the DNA TGTGCCAGTATTGCAACGAGAAGCTCCTACAATGAGCAGTTCTTC.

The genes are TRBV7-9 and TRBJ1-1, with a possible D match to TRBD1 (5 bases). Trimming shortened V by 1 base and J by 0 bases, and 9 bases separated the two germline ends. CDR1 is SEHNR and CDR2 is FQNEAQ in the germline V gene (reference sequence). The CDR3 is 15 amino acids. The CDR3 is CASSLGRQMNTEAFF. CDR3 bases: TGTGCCAGCAGCTTAGGAAGACAGATGAACACTGAAGCTTTCTTT. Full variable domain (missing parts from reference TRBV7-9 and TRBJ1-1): DTGVSQNPRHKITKRGQNVTFRCDPISEHNRLYWYRQTLGQGPEFLTYFQNEAQLEKSRLLSDRFSAERPKGSFSTLEIQRTEQGDSAMYLCASSLGRQMNTEAFFGQGTRLTVV.